The rows below give T cell receptor beta chains drawn from one sample of a study of T cell responses to AZD1222 COVID-19 vaccine. Profiling relied on immunoSEQ multiplex PCR, and the TCRdb table lists in-frame clones only, not all of them. Among about 180,000 clones listed, approximately 90% were seen once. Sequences were derived from peripheral blood, sampled on day 0 of AZD1222 vaccination. The receptors shown here come from an adult in good health. The CDR3 runs from the conserved cysteine through the conserved F or W. A D gene is named only where the DNA matches it firmly.

V gene	D gene	J gene	CDR3 protein
TRBV19	-	TRBJ1-1	CASSITPGGTEAFF
TRBV19	-	TRBJ2-7	CASSAGTSYEQYF
TRBV4-2	TRBD1	TRBJ1-3	CASNPGTDSGNTIYF
TRBV18	-	TRBJ1-4	CASSPPSGINEKLFF
TRBV28	-	TRBJ2-4	CASSRGDLAKNIQYF
TRBV28	-	TRBJ1-2	CASSLFGTGYTF
TRBV7-6	-	TRBJ1-4	CASSGEPDGLEKLFF
TRBV6-5	-	TRBJ1-4	CASSYRQGGEKLFF
TRBV28	-	TRBJ2-2	CASSRNTGELFF
TRBV24-1	-	TRBJ2-2	CASRQSNTGELFF
TRBV6-5	-	TRBJ1-3	CASSNTFSGNTIYF
TRBV28	TRBD1	TRBJ1-4	CASSPLTGKFSEKLFF
TRBV9	-	TRBJ2-7	CASSVATEAYEQYF
TRBV15	-	TRBJ1-4	CAIPGTPYEKLFF
TRBV10-1	TRBD1	TRBJ1-5	CASRPMDREGQPQHF
TRBV19	TRBD1	TRBJ2-7	CASSTGQGANEQYF
TRBV4-1	TRBD1	TRBJ1-6	CASSRRQGPSPLHF
TRBV18	-	TRBJ1-5	CASSPEVVSNQPQHF
TRBV19	-	TRBJ1-5	CASSIVSASNQPQHF
TRBV19	TRBD1	TRBJ1-5	CASSSGQGASRPQHF
TRBV25-1	-	TRBJ1-2	CASSEFWGRGGYTF
TRBV3-1/TRBV3-2	-	TRBJ1-2	CASSQEDVGGYTF
TRBV19	TRBD1	TRBJ1-5	CASSRPGTGDQPQHF
TRBV3-1/TRBV3-2	-	TRBJ1-5	CASSQSPGGAQPQHF
TRBV2	TRBD1	TRBJ1-5	CASTRGLVMGQPQHF
TRBV6-2/TRBV6-3	-	TRBJ1-1	CASSPYFTRNTEAFF
TRBV23-1	TRBD1	TRBJ1-4	CASSPGCTGDEKLFF
TRBV9	-	TRBJ2-1	CASSAPGQTYNEQFF
TRBV5-6	TRBD2	TRBJ2-3	CASSRSVAGGSDTQYF
TRBV6-5	-	TRBJ2-1	CASPRDRLYNEQFF
TRBV19	-	TRBJ1-5	CASSITGVGDQPQHF
TRBV18	TRBD1	TRBJ1-4	CASTRQGPNEKLFF
TRBV2	-	TRBJ1-6	CASSVGHSYNSPLHF
TRBV6-5	-	TRBJ1-1	CASSSPGGWAFF
TRBV13	-	TRBJ1-1	CASSSSGMGTEAFF
TRBV29-1	-	TRBJ1-5	CSVAPGLGQPQHF
TRBV25-1	-	TRBJ2-1	CASRGEESSYNEQFF
TRBV24-1	-	TRBJ2-7	CATSDTSSYEQYF
TRBV7-2	TRBD2	TRBJ2-5	CASTPSGGGTWETQYF
TRBV12-5	-	TRBJ1-2	CASGPGFYGGYTF
TRBV2	-	TRBJ1-4	CASSPSLTNEKLFF
TRBV29-1	TRBD1	TRBJ1-1	CSAVTGGTEAFF
TRBV28	TRBD2	TRBJ2-3	CASNWGGLGTDTQYF
TRBV4-1	-	TRBJ1-1	CASSQRSDLTAEAFF
TRBV4-3	TRBD2	TRBJ2-2	CASSHDWPAGENTGELFF
TRBV27	-	TRBJ1-1	CASSLGPTMNTEAFF
TRBV5-5	TRBD1	TRBJ2-7	CASSGQGRDYEQYF
TRBV4-3	-	TRBJ1-5	CASSQDSGRYQPQHF
TRBV28	TRBD1	TRBJ1-5	CAISDRGHQPQHF
TRBV28	-	TRBJ1-2	CASSSHDVGRDAVYTF
TRBV15	-	TRBJ1-2	CATSRDLMGRGTHYGYTF
TRBV10-1	-	TRBJ1-5	CASVKTALHQPQHF
TRBV3-1/TRBV3-2	TRBD2	TRBJ2-1	CASSAPSGGSHEQFF
TRBV5-8	-	TRBJ2-3	CASSSLRDTQYF
TRBV2	-	TRBJ2-3	CASSNSRSRTDTQYF
TRBV5-5	-	TRBJ1-1	CASSFSGTPGYTEAFF
TRBV6-6	TRBD2	TRBJ2-1	CASSSRTSGGPGEQFF
TRBV6-5	-	TRBJ1-2	CASSYNSNYGYTF
TRBV11-3	-	TRBJ2-7	CASGSGHGAYEQYF
TRBV19	-	TRBJ2-1	CASSIDRVSGNEQFF